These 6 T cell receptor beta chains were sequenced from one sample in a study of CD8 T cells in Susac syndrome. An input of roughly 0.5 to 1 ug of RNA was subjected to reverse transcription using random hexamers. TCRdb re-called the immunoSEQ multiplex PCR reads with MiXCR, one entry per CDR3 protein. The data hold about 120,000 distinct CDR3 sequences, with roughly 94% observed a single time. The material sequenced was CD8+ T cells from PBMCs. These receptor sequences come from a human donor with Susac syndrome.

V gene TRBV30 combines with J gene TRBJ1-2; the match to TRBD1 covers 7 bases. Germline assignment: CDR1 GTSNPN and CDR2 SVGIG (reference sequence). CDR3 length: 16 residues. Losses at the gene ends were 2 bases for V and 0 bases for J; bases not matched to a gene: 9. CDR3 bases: TGTGCCTGGAGTACCAGGGGGGAGTTAGCTAACTATGGCTACACCTTC. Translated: CAWSTRGELANYGYTF.

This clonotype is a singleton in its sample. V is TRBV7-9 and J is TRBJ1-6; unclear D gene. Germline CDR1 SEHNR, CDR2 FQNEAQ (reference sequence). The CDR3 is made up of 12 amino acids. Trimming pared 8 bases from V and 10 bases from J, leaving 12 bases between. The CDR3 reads CASRPFGSPLHF. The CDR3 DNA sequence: TGTGCCAGCCGCCCCTTTGGGTCACCCCTCCACTTT.

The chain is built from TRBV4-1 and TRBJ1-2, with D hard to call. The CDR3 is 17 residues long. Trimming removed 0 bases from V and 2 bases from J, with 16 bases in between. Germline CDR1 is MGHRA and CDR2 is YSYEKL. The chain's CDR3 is CASSQDLWEVENYGYTF. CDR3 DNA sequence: TGCGCCAGCAGCCAAGATCTTTGGGAGGTGGAAAACTATGGCTACACCTTC.

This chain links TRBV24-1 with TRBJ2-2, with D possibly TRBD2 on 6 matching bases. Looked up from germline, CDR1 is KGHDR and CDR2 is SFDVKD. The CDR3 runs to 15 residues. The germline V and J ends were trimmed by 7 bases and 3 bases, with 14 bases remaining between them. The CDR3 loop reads CATRGGVGDTGELFF. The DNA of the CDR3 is TGTGCCACCAGAGGAGGGGTCGGGGACACCGGGGAGCTGTTTTTT.

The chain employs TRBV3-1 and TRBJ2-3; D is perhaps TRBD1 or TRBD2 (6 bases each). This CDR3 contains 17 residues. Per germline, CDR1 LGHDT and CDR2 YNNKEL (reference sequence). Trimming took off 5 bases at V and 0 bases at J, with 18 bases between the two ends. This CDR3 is CASSSNLGGPSTDTQYF. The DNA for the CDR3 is TGTGCCAGCAGCTCCAACCTGGGGGGCCCCAGCACAGATACGCAGTATTTT.

In DNA form, the CDR3 reads TGTGCCAGCAGAGAAGCCAATCAGCCCCAGCATTTT. Residues: CASREANQPQHF. The chain uses TRBV27 and TRBJ1-5, with no clear D. Germline V gene lookup returns CDR1 MNHEY and CDR2 SMNVEV (reference sequence). The CDR3 runs to 12 residues. The V end was cut by 6 bases, the J end by 3 bases, with 6 bases between.